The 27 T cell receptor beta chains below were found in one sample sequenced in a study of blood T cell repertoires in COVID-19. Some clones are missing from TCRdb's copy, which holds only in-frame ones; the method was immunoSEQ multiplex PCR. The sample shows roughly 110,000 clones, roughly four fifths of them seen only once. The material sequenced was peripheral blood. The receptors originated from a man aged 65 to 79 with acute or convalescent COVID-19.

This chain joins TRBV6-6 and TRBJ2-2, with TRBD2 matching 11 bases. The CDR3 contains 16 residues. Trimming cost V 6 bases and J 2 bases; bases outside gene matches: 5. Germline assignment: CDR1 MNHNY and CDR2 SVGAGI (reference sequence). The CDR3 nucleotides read TGTGCCAGCAGACCTACTAGCGGGGGAAACACCGGGGAGCTGTTTTTT. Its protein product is CASRPTSGGNTGELFF.

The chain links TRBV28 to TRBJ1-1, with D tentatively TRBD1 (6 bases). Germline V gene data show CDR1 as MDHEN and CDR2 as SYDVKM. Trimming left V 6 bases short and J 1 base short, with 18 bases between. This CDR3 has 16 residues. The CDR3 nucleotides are TGTGCCAGCAGCCCGGTAGGGCAGGGACAGAACACTGAAGCTTTCTTT. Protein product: CASSPVGQGQNTEAFF.

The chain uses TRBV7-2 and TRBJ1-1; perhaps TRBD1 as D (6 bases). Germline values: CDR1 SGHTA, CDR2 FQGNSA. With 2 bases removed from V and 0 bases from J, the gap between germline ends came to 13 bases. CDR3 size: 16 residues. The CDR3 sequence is CASSLQGTVLNTEAFF. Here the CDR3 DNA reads TGTGCCAGCAGCTTACAGGGGACCGTATTGAACACTGAAGCTTTCTTT.

The CDR3 nucleotides read TGCGCCAGCAGCTTGGACGGGGATAACGCAGATACGCAGTATTTT. This encodes CASSLDGDNADTQYF. This chain connects TRBV5-1 to TRBJ2-3; tentatively, D is TRBD2 (5 bases). V was pared by 0 bases and J by 4 bases, with 12 bases between. There are 15 residues in the CDR3. Germline loops: CDR1 SGHRS, CDR2 YFSETQ.

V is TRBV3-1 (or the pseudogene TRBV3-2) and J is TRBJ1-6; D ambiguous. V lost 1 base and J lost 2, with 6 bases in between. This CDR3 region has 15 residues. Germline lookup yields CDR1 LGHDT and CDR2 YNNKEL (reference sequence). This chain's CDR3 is CASSQGVAYNSPLHF. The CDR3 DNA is TGTGCCAGCAGCCAAGGTGTAGCCTATAATTCACCCCTCCACTTT.

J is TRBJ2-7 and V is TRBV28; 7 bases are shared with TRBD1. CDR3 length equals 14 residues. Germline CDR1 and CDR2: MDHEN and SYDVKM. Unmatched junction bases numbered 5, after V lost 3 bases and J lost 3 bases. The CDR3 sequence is CASSFIQGFYEQYF. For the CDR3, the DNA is TGTGCCAGCAGTTTCATACAGGGGTTCTACGAGCAGTACTTC.

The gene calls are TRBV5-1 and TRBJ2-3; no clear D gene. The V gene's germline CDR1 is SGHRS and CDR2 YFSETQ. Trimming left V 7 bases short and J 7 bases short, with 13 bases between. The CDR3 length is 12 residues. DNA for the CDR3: TGCGCCAGCCGACTCCTAGGAAATACGCAGTATTTT. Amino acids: CASRLLGNTQYF.

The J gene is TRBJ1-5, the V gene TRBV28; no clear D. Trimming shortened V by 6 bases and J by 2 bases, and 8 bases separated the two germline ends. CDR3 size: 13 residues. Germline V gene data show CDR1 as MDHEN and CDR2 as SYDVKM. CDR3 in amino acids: CASRKLGNQPQHF. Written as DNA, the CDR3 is TGTGCCAGCAGAAAATTAGGCAATCAGCCCCAGCATTTT.

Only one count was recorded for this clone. In DNA form, the CDR3 reads TGCGCCAGCAGAACCTCTACCGGCGGGGTCTACGAGCAGTACTTC. The encoded protein is CASRTSTGGVYEQYF. The V gene is TRBV5-1, the J gene TRBJ2-7; tentatively, D is TRBD2 (6 bases). Germline loops: CDR1 SGHRS, CDR2 YFSETQ. The CDR3 length is 15 residues. The V end was cut by 5 bases, the J end by 3 bases, with 18 bases between.

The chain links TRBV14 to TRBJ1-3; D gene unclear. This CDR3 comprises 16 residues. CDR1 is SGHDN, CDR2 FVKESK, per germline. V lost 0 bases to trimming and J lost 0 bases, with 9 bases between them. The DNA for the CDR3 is TGTGCCAGCAGCCAAGACCGAGACAACTCTGGAAACACCATATATTTT. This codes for CASSQDRDNSGNTIYF.

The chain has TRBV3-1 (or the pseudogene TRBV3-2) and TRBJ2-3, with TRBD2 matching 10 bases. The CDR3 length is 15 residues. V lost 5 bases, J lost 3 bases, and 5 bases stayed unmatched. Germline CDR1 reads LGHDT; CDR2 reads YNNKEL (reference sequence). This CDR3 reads CASSASGRDTDTQYF. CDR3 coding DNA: TGTGCCAGCAGCGCGAGCGGGAGGGATACAGATACGCAGTATTTT.

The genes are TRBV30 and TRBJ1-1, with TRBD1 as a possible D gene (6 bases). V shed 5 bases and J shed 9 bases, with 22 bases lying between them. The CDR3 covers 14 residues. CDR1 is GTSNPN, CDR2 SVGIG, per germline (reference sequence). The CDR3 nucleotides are TGTGCCTGGGAGGGGGTAAAAATTGGGGTGAAAGCTTTCTTT. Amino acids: CAWEGVKIGVKAFF.

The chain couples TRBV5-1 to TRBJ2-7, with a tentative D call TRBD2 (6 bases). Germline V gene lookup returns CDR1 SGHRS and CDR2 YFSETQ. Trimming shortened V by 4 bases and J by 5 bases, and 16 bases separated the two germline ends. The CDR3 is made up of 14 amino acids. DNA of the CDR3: TGCGCCAGCAGCCCCGGAGAAGGGGAGGACGAGCAGTACTTC. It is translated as CASSPGEGEDEQYF.

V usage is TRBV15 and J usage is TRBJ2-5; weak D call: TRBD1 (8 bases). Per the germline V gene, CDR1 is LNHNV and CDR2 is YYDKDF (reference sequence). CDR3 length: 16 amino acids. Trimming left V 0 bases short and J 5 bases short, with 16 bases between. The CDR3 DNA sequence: TGTGCCACCAGCAGAGATTTAGGACAGGGAGGGGAGACCCAGTACTTC. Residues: CATSRDLGQGGETQYF.

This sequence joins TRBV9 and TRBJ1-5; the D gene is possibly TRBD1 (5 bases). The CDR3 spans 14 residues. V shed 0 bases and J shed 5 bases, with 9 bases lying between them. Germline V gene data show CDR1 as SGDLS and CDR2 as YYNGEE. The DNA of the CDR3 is TGTGCCAGCAGCGTAGCTCAGGGCTATCAGCCCCAGCATTTT. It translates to CASSVAQGYQPQHF.

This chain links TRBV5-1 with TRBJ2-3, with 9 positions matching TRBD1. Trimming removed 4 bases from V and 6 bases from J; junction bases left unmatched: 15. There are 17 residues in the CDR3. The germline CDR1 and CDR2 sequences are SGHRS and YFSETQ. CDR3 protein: CASSPPWWDRDLDTQYF. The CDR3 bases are TGCGCCAGCAGCCCCCCCTGGTGGGACAGGGACCTCGATACGCAGTATTTT.

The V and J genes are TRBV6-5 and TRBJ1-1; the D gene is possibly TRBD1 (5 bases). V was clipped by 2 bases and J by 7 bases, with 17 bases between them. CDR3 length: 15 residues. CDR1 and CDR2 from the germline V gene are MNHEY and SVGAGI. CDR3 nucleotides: TGTGCCAGCAGTTACGGCTTGGGGGGGACCGATGAAGCTTTCTTT. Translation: CASSYGLGGTDEAFF.

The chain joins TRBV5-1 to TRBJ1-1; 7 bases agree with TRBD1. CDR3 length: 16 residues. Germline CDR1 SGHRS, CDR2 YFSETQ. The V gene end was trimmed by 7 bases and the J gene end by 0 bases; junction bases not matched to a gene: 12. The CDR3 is CASAMGQPLMNTEAFF. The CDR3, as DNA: TGCGCCAGCGCCATGGGACAGCCGCTAATGAACACTGAAGCTTTCTTT.

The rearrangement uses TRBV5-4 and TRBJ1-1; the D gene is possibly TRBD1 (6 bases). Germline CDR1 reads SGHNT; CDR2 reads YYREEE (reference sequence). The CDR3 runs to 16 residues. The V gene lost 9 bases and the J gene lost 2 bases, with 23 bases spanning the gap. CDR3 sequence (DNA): TGTGCCACCAGAACCGGGACACTCGACCGCAACACTGAAGCTTTCTTT. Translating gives CATRTGTLDRNTEAFF.

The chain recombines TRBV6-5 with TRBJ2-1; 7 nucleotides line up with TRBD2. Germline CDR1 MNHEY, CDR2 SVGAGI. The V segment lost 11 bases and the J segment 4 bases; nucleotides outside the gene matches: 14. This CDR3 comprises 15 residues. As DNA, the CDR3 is TGTGCCGCGGCCGCGGGAGCCAACACTTACAATGAGCAGTTCTTC. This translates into CAAAAGANTYNEQFF.

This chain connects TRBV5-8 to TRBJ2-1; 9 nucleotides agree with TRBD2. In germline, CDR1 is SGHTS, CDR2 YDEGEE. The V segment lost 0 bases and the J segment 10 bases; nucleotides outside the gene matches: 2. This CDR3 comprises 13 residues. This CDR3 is CASSLAAGGEQFF. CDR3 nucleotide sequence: TGTGCCAGCAGCTTGGCGGCGGGAGGGGAGCAGTTCTTC.

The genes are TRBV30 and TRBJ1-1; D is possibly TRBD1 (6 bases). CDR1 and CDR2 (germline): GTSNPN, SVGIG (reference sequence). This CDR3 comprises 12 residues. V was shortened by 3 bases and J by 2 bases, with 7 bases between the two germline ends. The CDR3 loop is CAWRQGNTEAFF. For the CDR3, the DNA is TGTGCCTGGAGACAGGGAAACACTGAAGCTTTCTTT.

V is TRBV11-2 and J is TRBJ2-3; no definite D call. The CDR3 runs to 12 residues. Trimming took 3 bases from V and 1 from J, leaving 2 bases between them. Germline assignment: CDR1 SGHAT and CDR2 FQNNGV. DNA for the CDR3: TGTGCCAGCAGCTTCGGCACAGATACGCAGTATTTT. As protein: CASSFGTDTQYF.

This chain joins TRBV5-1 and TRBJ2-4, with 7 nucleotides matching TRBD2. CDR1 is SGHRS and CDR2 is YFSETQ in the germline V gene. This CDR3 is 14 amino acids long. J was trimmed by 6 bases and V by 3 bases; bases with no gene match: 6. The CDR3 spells CASSWGEGLNIQYF. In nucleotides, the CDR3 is TGCGCCAGCAGCTGGGGGGAGGGATTAAACATTCAGTACTTC.

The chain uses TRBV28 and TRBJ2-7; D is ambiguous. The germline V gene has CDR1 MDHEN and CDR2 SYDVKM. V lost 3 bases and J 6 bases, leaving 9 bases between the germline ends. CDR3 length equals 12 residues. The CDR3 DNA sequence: TGTGCCAGCAGTTTCCCTCTCGGCGAGCAGTACTTC. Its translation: CASSFPLGEQYF.

The CDR3 spells CASSLPRTGQGDSYEQYF. The CDR3 coding sequence is TGCGCCAGCAGCTTGCCAAGGACGGGACAGGGGGATTCCTACGAGCAGTACTTC. The rearrangement joins TRBV5-1 to TRBJ2-7; the match to TRBD1 covers 11 bases. The CDR3 has 18 residues. Germline V gene lookup returns CDR1 SGHRS and CDR2 YFSETQ. V shed 1 base and J 1 base; nucleotides not matched to a gene: 10.

CDR3 protein: CASSDPGNGYTF. For the CDR3, the DNA is TGTGCCAGCAGTGACCCAGGGAATGGCTACACCTTC. The V and J genes are TRBV6-4 and TRBJ1-2; the D gene is possibly TRBD1 (5 bases). The V and J ends lost 2 bases and 6 bases respectively, with 7 bases between them. The CDR3 runs to 12 residues. In germline, CDR1 is MRHNA, CDR2 SNTAGT.